The rows below give T cell receptor beta chains drawn from one sample of a study of cytomegalovirus exposure and HLA in healthy donors. Only in-frame clones appear in the TCRdb table, and some are missing; sequencing was by immunoSEQ multiplex PCR. The table lists some 130,000 clones, about 80% of them singletons. Sequencing was carried out using PBMCs. These receptor sequences come from a man aged 25 to 45 in good health and CMV-seropositive. Each CDR3 is given with its conserved first and last residue. The D gene is left open where the match is weak. The size entry is marked missing in some rows and otherwise reads once, few, many or a size class.

j_call	d_call	cdr3_length	v_call	clone_size	cdr3_nt	cdr3_aa
TRBJ2-7	-	13	TRBV27	-	TGTGCCAGCGGATCGGTGGGAGGTCGCGAGCAGTACTTC	CASGSVGGREQYF
TRBJ2-3	-	15	TRBV9	-	TGTGCCAGCAGCGTAGAAGGCGGGGAAACAGATACGCAGTATTTT	CASSVEGGETDTQYF
TRBJ2-7	TRBD1	13	TRBV5-1	-	TGCGCCAGCAGCTTTAGGACAGGGGACGAGCAGTACTTC	CASSFRTGDEQYF
TRBJ1-1	TRBD1	13	TRBV11-3	-	TGTGCCAGCAGCACGACAGGGGTAACTGAAGCTTTCTTT	CASSTTGVTEAFF
TRBJ1-2	-	14	TRBV11-2	once	TGTGCCAGCAGCTTAGACCCAATGCTCAGTGGCTACACCTTC	CASSLDPMLSGYTF
TRBJ2-5	-	15	TRBV27	once	TGTGCCAGCACTCCTAAGGACAGTTCGAGGGAGACCCAGTACTTC	CASTPKDSSRETQYF
TRBJ2-6	-	15	TRBV5-4	-	TGTGCCAGCAGCTTAGAGAACTCTGGGGCCAACGTCCTGACTTTC	CASSLENSGANVLTF
TRBJ2-1	TRBD2	16	TRBV6-4	-	TGTGCCAGCAGTGACTCTTTGGCTAGCGGTTACAATGAGCAGTTCTTC	CASSDSLASGYNEQFF
TRBJ2-1	-	15	TRBV7-6	-	TGTGCCCCTACTTGGGAGGCTAGCTCCTACAATGAGCAGTTCTTC	CAPTWEASSYNEQFF
TRBJ2-7	-	17	TRBV5-8	-	TGTGCCAGCAGCTTGGTACCCTACGGTACCAACAGCTACGAGCAGTACTTC	CASSLVPYGTNSYEQYF
TRBJ1-1	-	14	TRBV5-1	-	TGCGCCAGCAGCTTGGTCGTCGAGGCAGCTGAAGCTTTCTTT	CASSLVVEAAEAFF
TRBJ1-1	-	13	TRBV7-2	-	TGTGCCAGCAGCTTTATTAGAAACACTGAAGCTTTCTTT	CASSFIRNTEAFF
TRBJ1-1	TRBD1	16	TRBV10-1	-	TGCGCCAGCGCAATCGGACAGGGAAGATGGAACACTGAAGCTTTCTTT	CASAIGQGRWNTEAFF
TRBJ1-1	-	14	TRBV30	many	TGTGCCTGGAGTTTGGGACTGATGAACACTGAAGCTTTCTTT	CAWSLGLMNTEAFF
TRBJ1-5	TRBD1	15	TRBV25-1	-	TGTGCCAGCAGTCCGGGACAGACTAGCAATCAGCCCCAGCATTTT	CASSPGQTSNQPQHF
TRBJ1-6	-	15	TRBV6-5	-	TGTGCCAGCAGTTACTCGGCAGCGCTTGGTTCACCCCTCCACTTT	CASSYSAALGSPLHF
TRBJ2-2	-	12	TRBV29-1	-	TGCAGCGTCCGGCAGGATACCGGGGAGCTGTTTTTT	CSVRQDTGELFF
TRBJ2-2	-	15	TRBV7-2	once	TGTGCCAGCAGCCCCGACGGGACTCTCGCCGGGGAGCTGTTTTTT	CASSPDGTLAGELFF
TRBJ2-7	-	11	TRBV7-3	-	TGTGCCAGCAGCTCGCAGGGCGAGCAGTACTTC	CASSSQGEQYF
TRBJ2-3	TRBD2	16	TRBV7-3	-	TGTGCCAGCAGCTTCGGGCGGGGGGTGAGCACAGATACGCAGTATTTT	CASSFGRGVSTDTQYF
TRBJ2-7	TRBD1	14	TRBV2	-	TGTGCCAGCAGTGAATACAGGGGAATCAACGAGCAGTACTTC	CASSEYRGINEQYF
TRBJ2-5	TRBD1	18	TRBV2	once	TGTGCCAGCAAACCCTCCACCGCAACCGGGACAGGGTCAGAGACCCAGTACTTC	CASKPSTATGTGSETQYF
TRBJ1-2	-	12	TRBV11-3	-	TGTGCCAGCAGCACTGGACAAACGGCCGTGACCTTC	CASSTGQTAVTF
TRBJ1-1	-	13	TRBV6-7	medium-sized	TGTGCCAGCCCAGGGACACAGAACACTGAAGCTTTCTTT	CASPGTQNTEAFF
TRBJ2-7	TRBD2	16	TRBV4-1	-	TGCGCCAGCAGCCAAGATCCAGCGGGAGGGCTATACGAGCAGTACTTC	CASSQDPAGGLYEQYF
TRBJ2-7	TRBD2	15	TRBV9	few	TGTGCCAGCAGCCCCGGGGGAAGCGGGGGGGCCGCGCAGTACTTC	CASSPGGSGGAAQYF
TRBJ2-1	TRBD2	15	TRBV5-1	-	TGCGCCAGCAGCTTAGGACTAGCTTCCTACAATGAGCAGTTCTTC	CASSLGLASYNEQFF
TRBJ2-1	-	14	TRBV6-5	-	TGTGCCAGCACCGCGACGGAGGGAAGTAATGAGCAGTTCTTC	CASTATEGSNEQFF
TRBJ1-2	TRBD1	13	TRBV5-1	-	TGCGCCAGCAGCCCCGGACAGGGCGTTGGCTACACCTTC	CASSPGQGVGYTF
TRBJ1-2	-	16	TRBV19	-	TGTGCCAGTAGTATAGATCGCGGCCACGTTGTCTATGGCTACACCTTC	CASSIDRGHVVYGYTF
TRBJ1-2	-	16	TRBV9	-	TGTGCCAGCAGCGTAGTCCCCAAGCCCCCTAACTATGGCTACACCTTC	CASSVVPKPPNYGYTF
TRBJ1-5	-	15	TRBV29-1	few	TGCAGCGTTCGGGAACAGGGTGGCAGCAATCAGCCCCAGCATTTT	CSVREQGGSNQPQHF
TRBJ2-3	TRBD2	16	TRBV5-1	-	TGCGCCAGCAGTAGGACTAGCGGGGATAGCACAGATACGCAGTATTTT	CASSRTSGDSTDTQYF
TRBJ1-5	-	13	TRBV12-5	-	TGTGCTAGTGGCCCTGAGGGTTATCAGCCCCAGCATTTT	CASGPEGYQPQHF
TRBJ1-1	-	14	TRBV19	-	TGTGCCAGTAGTATTTCACAGGTGAGCACTGAAGCTTTCTTT	CASSISQVSTEAFF
TRBJ2-1	-	18	TRBV9	-	TGTGCCAGCAGCCTTTATGACACCGGGATGAGCTCCTACAATGAGCAGTTCTTC	CASSLYDTGMSSYNEQFF
TRBJ2-2	-	18	TRBV7-6	once	TGTGCCAGCAGCCTACGACAGGACCCCCTGCCGAACACCGGGGAGCTGTTTTTT	CASSLRQDPLPNTGELFF
TRBJ1-1	-	12	TRBV7-9	once	TGTGCCAGCAGCCCCAGTAACACTGAAGCTTTCTTT	CASSPSNTEAFF
TRBJ1-1	-	14	TRBV5-8	-	TGTGCCAGCAGCTTACGGGGGTGGTACAGTGAAGCTTTCTTT	CASSLRGWYSEAFF
TRBJ2-7	-	14	TRBV7-9	-	TGTGCCAGCAGTTCGTTGGGGGGTAGCCACGAGCAGTACTTC	CASSSLGGSHEQYF
TRBJ1-1	-	14	TRBV5-4	-	TGTGCCAGCAGCCCGCGGGGAGGGAACACTGAAGCTTTCTTT	CASSPRGGNTEAFF
TRBJ2-7	TRBD2	13	TRBV10-1	-	TGCGCCAGCAGTGAGACTAGCGGGCGGGAGCAGTACTTC	CASSETSGREQYF
TRBJ2-1	-	14	TRBV11-2	-	TGTGCCAGCAGCTTGGCACAGGGCTACAATGAGCAGTTCTTC	CASSLAQGYNEQFF
TRBJ1-1	TRBD1	16	TRBV2	-	TGTGCCAGCAGCGGGACGGGACAGGTTCTGCGAACTGAAGCTTTCTTT	CASSGTGQVLRTEAFF
TRBJ1-2	-	15	TRBV25-1	-	TGTGCCAGCAGTGATGCCGGCAGGGGAGACTATGGCTACACCTTC	CASSDAGRGDYGYTF
TRBJ1-2	TRBD1	13	TRBV7-9	-	TGTGCCAGCAGCCCTGGACAGGGGGTTGGCTACACCTTC	CASSPGQGVGYTF
TRBJ2-1	TRBD1	15	TRBV2	-	TGTGCCAGCAGTGCCGGGACAGCTACCTACAATGAGCAGTTCTTC	CASSAGTATYNEQFF
TRBJ1-3	-	13	TRBV7-2	few	TGTGCCAGCGCCAACCCGGGTGGAAACACCATATATTTT	CASANPGGNTIYF
TRBJ2-1	TRBD1	14	TRBV29-1	-	TGCAGCTCATTGGGACAGTTGTCCTACAATGAGCAGTTCTTC	CSSLGQLSYNEQFF
TRBJ2-1	TRBD1	15	TRBV18	-	TGTGCCAGCTCACCTCCGGGACAGCGTTACAATGAGCAGTTCTTC	CASSPPGQRYNEQFF
TRBJ2-7	-	13	TRBV7-9	-	TGTGCCAGCACCTCCAAGGGAGGCGGATGGCAGTACTTC	CASTSKGGGWQYF
TRBJ1-5	-	16	TRBV5-6	-	TGTGCCAGCAGCTTGGAGGGGGGGATGGGAAATCAGCCCCAGCATTTT	CASSLEGGMGNQPQHF